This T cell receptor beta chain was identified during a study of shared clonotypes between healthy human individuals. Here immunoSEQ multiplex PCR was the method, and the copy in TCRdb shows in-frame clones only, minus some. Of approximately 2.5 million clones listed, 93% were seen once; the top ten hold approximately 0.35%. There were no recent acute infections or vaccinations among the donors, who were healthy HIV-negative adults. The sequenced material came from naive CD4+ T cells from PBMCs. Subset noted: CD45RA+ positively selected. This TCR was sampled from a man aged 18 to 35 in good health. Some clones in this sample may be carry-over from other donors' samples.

CDR3 amino acids: CASSPPGANSYEQYF. CDR3 nucleotides: TGTGCCAGCAGTCCTCCTGGGGCCAACTCCTACGAGCAGTACTTC. The chain couples TRBV28 to TRBJ2-7, with D perhaps TRBD1 (5 bases). This CDR3 comprises 15 residues. Germline CDR1 MDHEN, CDR2 SYDVKM. The ends were cut back, 5 bases at V and 0 bases at J, with 14 bases in the middle.